A single sample is the source of the 4 T cell receptor beta chains below, sequenced in a study of cytomegalovirus exposure and HLA in healthy donors. Amplification used 60 Vbeta primers and 13 Jbeta primers. Only in-frame clones appear in the TCRdb table, and some are missing; sequencing was by immunoSEQ multiplex PCR. The sample has about 130,000 clones, about 76% seen once. Sequencing used PBMCs. The receptors stem from a man younger than 30 in good health and CMV-seronegative.

This clone was counted a few times. The chain recombines TRBV2 with TRBJ1-1; D is perhaps TRBD1 (5 bases). Germline V CDR1 and CDR2: SNHLY, FYNNEI. The CDR3 contains 13 residues. With 4 bases removed from V and 6 bases from J, the gap between germline ends came to 12 bases. Here the CDR3 reads CASSGGRAAEAFF. CDR3 DNA sequence: TGTGCCAGCAGTGGGGGCAGGGCTGCTGAAGCTTTCTTT.

This chain joins TRBV6-1 and TRBJ2-7; 10 bases fit TRBD1. Germline V lookup: CDR1 MNHNS, CDR2 SASEGT. This CDR3 is 15 amino acids long. With 8 bases clipped from V and 3 bases from J, the junction kept 10 bases outside the gene matches. The chain's CDR3 is CASRIAGTGVYEQYF. CDR3 DNA: TGTGCCAGCCGAATTGCCGGGACAGGGGTCTACGAGCAGTACTTC.

The V gene is TRBV7-8, the J gene TRBJ1-1; 7 bases are a match to TRBD1. The J segment lost 7 bases and the V segment lost 4 bases, leaving 9 bases of the junction unmatched. The CDR3 runs 14 residues. The germline V gene has CDR1 SGHVS and CDR2 FQNEAQ. The chain's CDR3 is CASSWGQPYGEAFF. DNA of the CDR3: TGTGCCAGCAGCTGGGGACAGCCCTACGGTGAAGCTTTCTTT.

The chain links TRBV28 to TRBJ1-6; 8 bases map to TRBD1. Germline assignment: CDR1 MDHEN and CDR2 SYDVKM. Unmatched junction bases numbered 10, after V lost 6 bases and J lost 12 bases. The CDR3 is made up of 14 amino acids. In nucleotides, the CDR3 is TGTGCCAGCAGGGGGACAGGACCCTTTCTACCCCTCCACTTT. Protein sequence: CASRGTGPFLPLHF. The whole variable domain, filled in from reference TRBV28 and TRBJ1-6, reads DVKVTQSSRYLVKRTGEKVFLECVQDMDHENMFWYRQDPGLGLRLIYFSYDVKMKEKGDIPEGYSVSREKKERFSLILESASTNQTSMYLCASRGTGPFLPLHFGNGTRLTVT.